This T cell receptor (beta chain) was identified in a study of T cell responses to AZD1222 COVID-19 vaccine. Generated by immunoSEQ multiplex PCR, the TCRdb table keeps only in-frame clones and is missing some. The sample contains under 120,000 clones, roughly 87% of which appear only once. Details on this clone: Its matching antigen is unknown.

Study-level results: The study identified only six AZD1222 recipients as seropositive at baseline. The study sampled repertoires only after the peak T cell response. Clonal diversity may have been underestimated in mostly white British donors.

The origin of this receptor is an adult who received the AZD1222 COVID-19 vaccine. Specimen: peripheral blood, collected 28 days after the second AZD1222 dose.

As DNA, the CDR3 is TGTGCCAGCAGTTGGTTGGGGAGCTCCTACAATGAGCAGTTCTTC. Translating gives CASSWLGSSYNEQFF. The V call is TRBV6-6, the J call TRBJ2-1; perhaps TRBD2 as D (5 bases). The V gene lost 4 bases and the J gene lost 0 bases, with 10 bases spanning the gap. The CDR3 extends over 15 amino acids. CDR1 and CDR2 from the germline V gene are MNHNY and SVGAGI (reference sequence).